This TCR beta chain was captured by sequencing in a study of blood T cells in healthy people across ages. Alongside a J-beta primer mix, a sample-barcoded 5' primer served in a second PCR lasting about 7 to 12 cycles. A tag from a template-switch adaptor with 12 random nucleotides marked each cDNA molecule. TCRdb passed the 5' RACE reads through MiXCR, listing each CDR3 protein once. The sample records roughly 1.7 million distinct CDR3 sequences, about 35% being singletons. The people who gave samples were healthy Caucasians from Russia, aged about 6 to 95. Findings and limits, study-wide: The long-lived group displayed more naive CD4+ cells, plus higher diversity, than the aged donors did.

The CDR3 runs to 15 residues. Looked up from germline, CDR1 is ENHRY and CDR2 is SYGVKD. On this clonotype: As yet, its antigen is unknown. Compared with germline, one end of the junction differs, possibly owing to a read error.

The sequence was obtained from a woman aged 30 to 39 in good health. Sequenced input: blood. The chain has TRBV10-3 and TRBJ2-7; 7 nucleotides match TRBD1. The CDR3: CAVSGSRQGSYEQYF. In DNA, the CDR3 is TGTGCCGTCAGTGGAAGTCGACAGGGCTCCTACGAGCAGTACTTC.